The rows below give T cell receptor beta chains drawn from one sample of a study of cytomegalovirus exposure and HLA in healthy donors. The method was immunoSEQ multiplex PCR; TCRdb's version includes in-frame clones alone and lacks a portion of them. This sample yields about 170,000 clones, of which 79% are seen a single time; about 2.5% belongs to the top ten. The sample consisted of PBMCs. The receptors were sampled from a woman aged 45-60 years in good health and CMV-seronegative. Both conserved end residues are part of each CDR3. D genes are given only for firm matches. Rows give clone size only sometimes, using once, few, many, or a class for an expanded clone.

V gene: TRBV14
J gene: TRBJ2-2
clone size: NA
D gene: TRBD2
CDR3 protein: CASSQGTSGVTGELFF
CDR3 DNA: TGTGCCAGCAGCCAGGGGACTAGCGGGGTGACCGGGGAGCTGTTTTTT

V gene: TRBV28
J gene: TRBJ2-7
clone size: NA
D gene: NA
CDR3 protein: CASKSPVYEQYF
CDR3 DNA: TGTGCCAGCAAGAGCCCGGTCTACGAGCAGTACTTC

V gene: TRBV19
J gene: TRBJ2-1
clone size: once
D gene: NA
CDR3 protein: CASSMFSGRGDEQFF
CDR3 DNA: TGTGCCAGTAGTATGTTTTCGGGCAGGGGCGATGAGCAGTTCTTC

V gene: TRBV6-1
J gene: TRBJ2-7
clone size: NA
D gene: NA
CDR3 protein: CASGQAYEQYF
CDR3 DNA: TGTGCCAGCGGGCAGGCCTACGAGCAGTACTTC

V gene: TRBV5-1
J gene: TRBJ2-1
clone size: NA
D gene: NA
CDR3 protein: CASSLEAGPRSYNEQFF
CDR3 DNA: TGCGCCAGCAGCTTGGAGGCAGGCCCTCGCTCCTACAATGAGCAGTTCTTC

V gene: TRBV14
J gene: TRBJ2-1
clone size: NA
D gene: TRBD1
CDR3 protein: CASSQRQGGSYNEQFF
CDR3 DNA: TGTGCCAGCAGCCAACGACAGGGGGGGTCCTACAATGAGCAGTTCTTC

V gene: TRBV7-9
J gene: TRBJ2-1
clone size: NA
D gene: TRBD2
CDR3 protein: CASSLAGLAEVSYNEQFF
CDR3 DNA: TGTGCCAGCAGCTTAGCGGGCCTAGCGGAGGTCTCCTACAATGAGCAGTTCTTC

V gene: TRBV19
J gene: TRBJ1-2
clone size: NA
D gene: NA
CDR3 protein: CASKTEPNYGYTF
CDR3 DNA: TGTGCCAGTAAAACTGAACCGAACTATGGCTACACCTTC

V gene: TRBV6-1
J gene: TRBJ1-4
clone size: NA
D gene: NA
CDR3 protein: CASGGHRLEKLFF
CDR3 DNA: TGTGCCAGCGGGGGACACAGACTTGAAAAACTGTTTTTT

V gene: TRBV6-1
J gene: TRBJ2-1
clone size: NA
D gene: TRBD1
CDR3 protein: CASSDRDRRYNEQFF
CDR3 DNA: TGTGCCAGCAGTGACCGGGACAGGCGTTACAATGAGCAGTTCTTC